The 29 T cell receptor beta chains below were found in one sample sequenced in a study of beta chain features in type 1 diabetes. Study-level results: People with Type 1 diabetes carried modestly yet significantly shorter TCRB CDR3s in all four CD4+ subsets.

These receptors are not linked to any known antigen. TCRB transcripts that were expressed got sequenced, as all of the isolated RNA had been reverse transcribed. This table comes from immunoSEQ multiplex PCR, and its TCRdb copy is limited to in-frame clones, with some not included. The data show nearly 700,000 clones, with 13% seen just once and about 0.02% held by the top ten. The source material was naive CD4+ T cells from blood. Every receptor here comes from a man in his late teens or twenties with type 1 diabetes.

The J gene is TRBJ2-1, the V gene TRBV19; TRBD1 matches at 10 bases. The CDR3 consists of 15 residues. With 7 bases clipped from V and 7 bases from J, the junction kept 10 bases outside the gene matches. Germline V gene sequence: CDR1 LNHDA, CDR2 SQIVND (reference sequence). The CDR3 sequence is CASNKGQGIWNEQFF. The CDR3 nucleotides are TGTGCCAGTAACAAGGGACAGGGGATATGGAATGAGCAGTTCTTC. Complete variable domain (other parts from reference TRBV19 and TRBJ2-1): DGGITQSPKYLFRKEGQNVTLSCEQNLNHDAMYWYRQDPGQGLRLIYYSQIVNDFQKGDIAEGYSVSREKKESFPLTVTSAQKNPTAFYLCASNKGQGIWNEQFFGPGTRLTVL.

This clone turned up a few times. The V call is TRBV9, the J call TRBJ2-1; 10 nucleotides line up with TRBD1. The CDR3 is 15 amino acids. The ends lost 3 bases at V and 4 bases at J; junction bases unmatched: 4. CDR1 and CDR2 (germline): SGDLS, YYNGEE. The CDR3 DNA sequence: TGTGCCAGCAGCGCCGGGGACAGGGGTTACAATGAGCAGTTCTTC. Translated, it gives CASSAGDRGYNEQFF. Based on the CDR3 plus reference TRBV9 and TRBJ2-1, the full variable domain is DSGVTQTPKHLITATGQRVTLRCSPRSGDLSVYWYQQSLDQGLQFLIQYYNGEERAKGNILERFSAQQFPDLHSELNLSSLELGDSALYFCASSAGDRGYNEQFFGPGTRLTVL.

This clone was seen a handful of times. This chain connects TRBV30 to TRBJ2-7; a possible D gene is TRBD2 (6 bases). The ends were cut back, 2 bases at V and 6 bases at J, with 8 bases in the middle. Germline-derived CDR1 and CDR2 are GTSNPN and SVGIG (reference sequence). This CDR3 is 11 amino acids long. The CDR3 DNA is TGTGCCTGGAGTAACGGGGGCGAGCAGTACTTC. This codes for CAWSNGGEQYF.

This clone was observed a few times. The gene calls are TRBV28 and TRBJ1-1; D is uncertain. The CDR3 extends over 15 amino acids. Germline CDR1 reads MDHEN; CDR2 reads SYDVKM. Trimming took 7 bases from V and 6 from J, leaving 21 bases between them. The CDR3 DNA sequence: TGTGCCAGCACTCATCCCGGGAAAGGGTCATCTGAAGCTTTCTTT. It codes for CASTHPGKGSSEAFF.

V gene TRBV7-9 combines with J gene TRBJ1-2, with D possibly being TRBD1 (5 bases). Germline V gene sequence: CDR1 SEHNR, CDR2 FQNEAQ (reference sequence). Trimming stripped 7 bases from V and 5 bases from J, with 17 bases between. CDR3 length: 14 amino acids. The CDR3 DNA sequence: TGTGCCAGCACCCACGGACGGGGGAATTATGGCTACACCTTC. It specifies CASTHGRGNYGYTF. Full variable domain (missing parts from reference TRBV7-9 and TRBJ1-2): DTGVSQNPRHKITKRGQNVTFRCDPISEHNRLYWYRQTLGQGPEFLTYFQNEAQLEKSRLLSDRFSAERPKGSFSTLEIQRTEQGDSAMYLCASTHGRGNYGYTFGSGTRLTVV.

V is TRBV5-1 and J is TRBJ2-3; D remains unclear. V was trimmed by 2 bases and J by 3 bases, leaving 13 bases between them. CDR3 length: 15 residues. The germline V gene encodes CDR1 SGHRS and CDR2 YFSETQ. The CDR3 sequence is CASSLMRGQTDTQYF. The CDR3 DNA follows: TGCGCCAGCAGCTTAATGAGAGGCCAAACAGATACGCAGTATTTT.

The table lists this clone with a few counts. The V call is TRBV7-2, the J call TRBJ2-1, with D possibly TRBD2 on 7 matching bases. The CDR3 runs to 13 residues. Per germline, CDR1 SGHTA and CDR2 FQGNSA. Trimming removed 11 bases from V and 13 bases from J, with 24 bases in between. CDR3 DNA: TGTGCCGGGGCCATAGGGGGGGCCCTGGAACAGTTCTTC. Translated: CAGAIGGALEQFF.

V is TRBV4-1 and J is TRBJ1-4; 9 bases fit TRBD1. Germline-derived CDR1 and CDR2 are MGHRA and YSYEKL. Unmatched junction bases numbered 5, after V lost 4 bases and J lost 8 bases. This CDR3 region has 14 residues. The CDR3 DNA sequence: TGCGCCAGCAGCCCTTTAGGGACAGGGGAAAAACTGTTTTTT. Translating gives CASSPLGTGEKLFF.

This clone was counted a few times. V usage is TRBV19 and J usage is TRBJ1-5; D call uncertain. The V end was cut by 5 bases, the J end by 0 bases, with 11 bases between. This CDR3 region has 15 residues. The germline V gene has CDR1 LNHDA and CDR2 SQIVND (reference sequence). CDR3 in DNA: TGTGCCAGTAGTGCGTTGCCGTATAGCAATCAGCCCCAGCATTTT. This translates into CASSALPYSNQPQHF.

The rearrangement joins TRBV28 to TRBJ1-1, with a weak D call TRBD1 (5 bases). Germline CDR1 MDHEN, CDR2 SYDVKM. There are 14 residues in the CDR3. The germline V and J ends were trimmed by 3 bases and 5 bases, with 13 bases remaining between them. For the CDR3, the DNA is TGTGCCAGCAGTTTTGGGGGTAGAGGGACTGAAGCTTTCTTT. This encodes CASSFGGRGTEAFF. The variable domain in full, completed from reference TRBV28 and TRBJ1-1, reads DVKVTQSSRYLVKRTGEKVFLECVQDMDHENMFWYRQDPGLGLRLIYFSYDVKMKEKGDIPEGYSVSREKKERFSLILESASTNQTSMYLCASSFGGRGTEAFFGQGTRLTVV.

Only a few counts were recorded for this clone. The chain employs TRBV2 and TRBJ2-2; the D gene is possibly TRBD2 (5 bases). Trimming left V 7 bases short and J 4 bases short, with 13 bases between. The CDR3 runs to 14 residues. Per the germline V gene, CDR1 is SNHLY and CDR2 is FYNNEI. The CDR3 sequence: CASTPGIGTGELFF. As DNA, the CDR3 is TGTGCCAGCACCCCGGGGATTGGCACCGGGGAGCTGTTTTTT.

The chain recombines TRBV7-9 with TRBJ2-3; D may be TRBD2 (5 bases). There are 17 residues in the CDR3. V lost 5 bases, J lost 0 bases, and 18 bases lay in between. Germline V gene lookup returns CDR1 SEHNR and CDR2 FQNEAQ (reference sequence). CDR3 loop: CASSPLAGSRSTDTQYF. The CDR3 nucleotides are TGTGCCAGCAGCCCCCTGGCGGGTTCGAGGAGCACAGATACGCAGTATTTT.

The genes are TRBV23-1 and TRBJ1-5, with unresolved D. TRBV23-1 is flagged as an ORF with uncertain function. The CDR3 loop spans 16 amino acids. Trimming cost V 0 bases and J 2 bases, with 11 bases left between them. The DNA of the CDR3 is TGCGCCAGCAGTCAATCGAAGGGTACTCGCAATCAGCCCCAGCATTTT. Protein product: CASSQSKGTRNQPQHF.

The genes are TRBV18 and TRBJ1-1; no definite D call. From germline, CDR1 is KGHSH and CDR2 LQKENI. V was clipped by 2 bases and J by 4 bases, with 11 bases between them. The CDR3 contains 14 residues. The CDR3 loop is CASSPTGVGTEAFF. CDR3 in DNA: TGTGCCAGCTCACCAACTGGTGTTGGCACTGAAGCTTTCTTT.

This clone has more than one count but fewer than ten. The chain carries TRBV5-6 and TRBJ2-5; 8 bases fit TRBD2. The CDR3 loop spans 16 amino acids. In germline, CDR1 is SGHDT, CDR2 YYEEEE. Trimming at V came to 4 bases and at J to 0 bases, leaving 8 bases not matched to a gene. The CDR3 nucleotides read TGTGCCAGCAGCCCCGGACTAGCCGGGTACCAAGAGACCCAGTACTTC. This sequence encodes CASSPGLAGYQETQYF.

For this clone: This specimen includes other DNA sequences encoding the same CDR3. The J gene is TRBJ1-1, the V gene TRBV4-1; TRBD1 aligns across 7 bases. The CDR3 covers 14 residues. V gave up 1 base and J gave up 2 bases; unmatched junction bases: 1. The V gene's germline CDR1 is MGHRA and CDR2 YSYEKL. The CDR3 region is CASSQGQGNTEAFF. CDR3 sequence (DNA): TGCGCCAGCAGCCAAGGACAGGGAAACACTGAAGCTTTCTTT.

The rearrangement uses TRBV11-2 and TRBJ2-2; weak D call: TRBD1 (6 bases). Between the trimmed V and J ends, which lost 11 bases and 6 bases, there was a span of 10 bases. The germline V gene has CDR1 SGHAT and CDR2 FQNNGV. The CDR3 has 11 residues. The CDR3 here is CALGGPGELFF. The CDR3 DNA sequence: TGTGCCCTTGGGGGCCCCGGGGAGCTGTTTTTT.

This clone was detected only once. The V gene is TRBV19, the J gene TRBJ2-1; D may be TRBD2 (5 bases). The CDR3 spans 14 residues. From germline, CDR1 is LNHDA and CDR2 SQIVND (reference sequence). Trimming took off 3 bases at V and 2 bases at J, with 8 bases between the two ends. The DNA for the CDR3 is TGTGCCAGTAGTATCGGGGAAGCCTACAATGAGCAGTTCTTC. This translates into CASSIGEAYNEQFF.

The chain links TRBV19 to TRBJ1-5; TRBD1 matches at 7 bases. The germline V gene has CDR1 LNHDA and CDR2 SQIVND (reference sequence). The CDR3 is 14 amino acids. V was pared by 9 bases and J by 8 bases, with 13 bases of the junction left unmatched. The CDR3 region has the DNA TGTGCCAGCCACATAGACAGGGCTATCGAGCCCCAGCATTTT. It encodes CASHIDRAIEPQHF.

This chain connects TRBV28 to TRBJ2-6; perhaps TRBD1 as D (6 bases). V shed 4 bases and J shed 2 bases, with 9 bases lying between them. Germline V CDR1 and CDR2: MDHEN, SYDVKM. The CDR3 sequence is 15 residues long. The CDR3 coding sequence is TGTGCCAGCAGTTCTTACAGGGCTGGGGCCAACGTCCTGACTTTC. This translates into CASSSYRAGANVLTF.

The chain recombines TRBV25-1 with TRBJ1-2, with 11 bases identical to TRBD1. CDR3 size: 16 residues. With 4 bases clipped from V and 6 bases from J, the junction kept 10 bases outside the gene matches. Germline CDR1 and CDR2: MGHDK and SYGVNS. CDR3 DNA sequence: TGTGCCAGCAGTGGTCTTCCGGGACAGGGGGTGAATGGCTACACCTTC. It encodes CASSGLPGQGVNGYTF.

The CDR3 is CAISEAPGPSYEQYF. CDR3 sequence (DNA): TGTGCCATCAGTGAGGCCCCAGGGCCCTCCTACGAGCAGTACTTC. This chain uses TRBV10-3 with TRBJ2-7; D might be TRBD1 (5 bases). Germline V gene data show CDR1 as ENHRY and CDR2 as SYGVKD. The germline V and J ends were trimmed by 2 bases and 0 bases, with 11 bases remaining between them. This CDR3 contains 15 residues.

V is TRBV5-1 and J is TRBJ1-6; TRBD1 aligns across 7 bases. Looked up from germline, CDR1 is SGHRS and CDR2 is YFSETQ. The CDR3 totals 18 residues. Germline trimming cut 4 bases from V and 5 bases from J; bases unmatched to any gene: 15. DNA for the CDR3: TGCGCCAGCAGCCCGACTTACGGCACAGGGGATAATAATTCACCCCTCCACTTT. This encodes CASSPTYGTGDNNSPLHF.

The genes are TRBV6-1 and TRBJ2-7, with D unclear. Germline values: CDR1 MNHNS, CDR2 SASEGT. The V end was cut by 5 bases, the J end by 6 bases, with 8 bases between. This CDR3 has 11 amino acids. This chain's CDR3 is CASSYMSEQYF. Written as DNA, the CDR3 is TGTGCCAGCAGTTACATGAGCGAGCAGTACTTC.

This clone occurred a few times. The V call is TRBV18, the J call TRBJ2-7; a weak D match, TRBD2 (6 bases). The length of the CDR3 is 14 residues. Trimming removed 2 bases from V and 7 bases from J, with 15 bases in between. Germline values: CDR1 KGHSH, CDR2 LQKENI. CDR3 in DNA: TGTGCCAGCTCACCATTCGACCGGGAGTCGGAGCAGTACTTC. Protein sequence: CASSPFDRESEQYF.

The V and J genes are TRBV29-1 and TRBJ2-3; perhaps TRBD1 as D (6 bases). V lost 6 bases and J 2 bases, leaving 15 bases between the germline ends. The CDR3 runs to 14 residues. CDR1 is SQVTM and CDR2 is ANQGSEA in the germline V gene. DNA for the CDR3: TGCAGCGTCCAACCGACAGGTGCCACAGATACGCAGTATTTT. Protein: CSVQPTGATDTQYF.

The J gene is TRBJ2-1, the V gene TRBV5-6; D is unresolved. The CDR3 is made up of 15 amino acids. V lost 3 bases and J lost 0, with 10 bases in between. Per germline, CDR1 SGHDT and CDR2 YYEEEE. This CDR3 is CASSSSGPSYNEQFF. The CDR3 DNA is TGTGCCAGCAGCTCCTCGGGCCCCTCCTACAATGAGCAGTTCTTC.

This clone was detected a few times. V is TRBV9 and J is TRBJ2-3, with D perhaps matching TRBD1 or TRBD2 (6 bases each). This CDR3 has 16 residues. Deletions cut 4 bases from V and 3 bases from J, with 18 bases between. Germline CDR1 SGDLS, CDR2 YYNGEE. CDR3 nucleotide sequence: TGTGCCAGCAGCCAAGAGAGGGGGGCCGGAACAGATACGCAGTATTTT. Its protein is CASSQERGAGTDTQYF.

This clone was seen only a few times. The chain combines TRBV30 with TRBJ1-2, with D possibly TRBD1 on 5 matching bases. From germline, CDR1 is GTSNPN and CDR2 SVGIG (reference sequence). This CDR3 is built from 14 residues. Trimming removed 3 bases from V and 4 bases from J, with 15 bases in between. CDR3 nucleotides: TGTGCCTGGAGCATGTTGGGACCGAGCTATGGCTACACCTTC. It encodes CAWSMLGPSYGYTF.